These 32 T cell receptor beta chains originate from one sample sequenced in a study of identical twins. TCRdb itself ran the 5' RACE reads through MiXCR, one entry per CDR3 protein. The sample lists 450,000 or so distinct CDR3 sequences, 12% to 15% occurring once. These records were also assigned to another study, of yellow fever vaccine responses in identical twins.

The material sequenced was CD4+ T cells sorted from blood. Receptors were obtained from a woman aged 18-30 years in good health.

This sequence joins TRBV5-6 and TRBJ2-3; D tentatively reads TRBD1 or TRBD2 (6 bases each). V lost 1 base to trimming and J lost 1 base, with 16 bases between them. Looked up from germline, CDR1 is SGHDT and CDR2 is YYEEEE. This CDR3 is built from 17 residues. CDR3: CASSLFGGARGTDTQYF. The CDR3 DNA reads TGTGCCAGCAGCTTGTTCGGGGGCGCAAGAGGCACAGATACGCAGTATTTT.

This clonotype was seen a single time. The V and J genes are TRBV6-5 and TRBJ2-1, with no clear D. This CDR3 is built from 11 residues. The V end was cut by 7 bases, the J end by 9 bases, with 10 bases between. Per germline, CDR1 MNHEY and CDR2 SVGAGI. This CDR3 reads CASTDASEQFF. The CDR3 nucleotides read TGTGCCAGCACCGACGCTAGTGAGCAGTTCTTC.

This chain connects TRBV12-3 or TRBV12-4 to TRBJ2-2, with 7 bases aligning to TRBD1. This CDR3 spans 14 amino acids. The junction had 6 bases not matched to a gene; V was cut back by 6 bases and J by 5 bases. CDR3: CASRSGGRTGELFF. CDR3 in DNA: TGTGCCAGCAGGTCAGGGGGTCGGACCGGGGAGCTGTTTTTT.

This clonotype was seen repeatedly, ten times or more. The DNA of the CDR3 is TGTGCCAGCAGCCCTACGGGGACCGGGGAGCTGTTTTTT. Its protein is CASSPTGTGELFF. This chain links TRBV9 with TRBJ2-2; a weak D match, TRBD2 (5 bases). V lost 4 bases to trimming and J lost 5 bases, with 9 bases between them. The germline CDR1 and CDR2 sequences are SGDLS and YYNGEE. The CDR3 covers 13 residues.

The V and J genes are TRBV5-1 and TRBJ2-3; weak D call: TRBD1 (6 bases). The CDR3 length is 11 residues. Germline V gene lookup returns CDR1 SGHRS and CDR2 YFSETQ. V dropped 10 bases and J dropped 5 bases, with 11 bases sitting between them. This CDR3 reads CAAGEGDTQYF. CDR3 coding DNA: TGCGCCGCAGGGGAAGGAGATACGCAGTATTTT.

This clonotype has only a few counts. The genes are TRBV29-1 and TRBJ1-1; TRBD1 is a possible D gene (5 bases). The CDR3 length is 13 residues. V lost 7 bases and J 5 bases, leaving 17 bases between the germline ends. Germline CDR1 is SQVTM and CDR2 is ANQGSEA. CDR3 amino acids: CSERRGGWTEAFF. In nucleotides, the CDR3 is TGCAGCGAACGTCGGGGGGGTTGGACTGAAGCTTTCTTT. Variable domain in full (rest from reference TRBV29-1 and TRBJ1-1): SAVISQKPSRDICQRGTSLTIQCQVDSQVTMMFWYRQQPGQSLTLIATANQGSEATYESGFVIDKFPISRPNLTFSTLTVSNMSPEDSSIYLCSERRGGWTEAFFGQGTRLTVV.

This chain uses TRBV28 with TRBJ2-3, with TRBD1 as a possible D gene (5 bases). In germline, CDR1 is MDHEN, CDR2 SYDVKM. The V gene lost 7 bases and the J gene lost 7 bases, with 9 bases spanning the gap. The length of the CDR3 is 11 residues. The CDR3 spells CASTGPYTQYF. In nucleotides, the CDR3 is TGTGCCAGCACAGGGCCGTATACGCAGTATTTT.

This clonotype has a handful of counts. The chain couples TRBV24-1 to TRBJ2-1; D is possibly TRBD1 (6 bases). The V end was cut by 9 bases, the J end by 0 bases, with 14 bases between. Germline CDR1 is KGHDR and CDR2 is SFDVKD. The CDR3 spans 15 residues. CDR3 sequence: CATAAGTLSYNEQFF. DNA for the CDR3: TGTGCCACCGCCGCCGGGACACTCTCCTACAATGAGCAGTTCTTC.

Many counts were recorded for this clonotype. Here the CDR3 reads CASREQGLAKNIQYF. DNA of the CDR3: TGTGCCAGCAGAGAACAGGGCTTAGCCAAAAACATTCAGTACTTC. The chain employs TRBV6-1 and TRBJ2-4, with D perhaps matching TRBD1 (6 bases). V gave up 6 bases and J gave up 0 bases, with 12 bases separating them. The CDR3 covers 15 residues. CDR1 and CDR2 from the germline V gene are MNHNS and SASEGT.

The gene calls are TRBV5-6 and TRBJ1-1, with unresolved D. V was shortened by 6 bases and J by 1 base, with 7 bases between the two germline ends. The CDR3 consists of 12 residues. Germline V CDR1 and CDR2: SGHDT, YYEEEE. CDR3 region: CASILQNTEAFF. CDR3 nucleotide sequence: TGTGCCAGCATCCTACAGAACACTGAAGCTTTCTTT.

The chain couples TRBV27 to TRBJ2-3; D not certain. The CDR3 has 14 residues. The V and J ends lost 0 bases and 6 bases respectively, with 10 bases between them. Germline assignment: CDR1 MNHEY and CDR2 SMNVEV (reference sequence). DNA for the CDR3: TGTGCCAGCAGTTTATCTTTGACATCGGATACGCAGTATTTT. It codes for CASSLSLTSDTQYF.

The chain recombines TRBV15 with TRBJ1-1; D is unresolved. V lost 3 bases, J lost 0 bases, and 5 bases lay in between. The CDR3 covers 13 residues. Germline V gene data show CDR1 as LNHNV and CDR2 as YYDKDF (reference sequence). CDR3 sequence reads: CATSSKMNTEAFF. DNA for the CDR3: TGTGCCACCAGCAGTAAGATGAACACTGAAGCTTTCTTT.

V gene TRBV3-1 combines with J gene TRBJ2-5; 16 nucleotides line up with TRBD2. From germline, CDR1 is LGHDT and CDR2 YNNKEL (reference sequence). CDR3 size: 17 residues. V shed 4 bases and J 5 bases; nucleotides not matched to a gene: 7. Here the CDR3 reads CASSLTGTSGGAETQYF. CDR3 in DNA: TGTGCCAGCAGCCTGACCGGGACTAGCGGGGGGGCCGAGACCCAGTACTTC.

In this sample, this clonotype turned up a few times. The genes are TRBV7-2 and TRBJ2-1; weak D call: TRBD2 (6 bases). This CDR3 region has 14 residues. Deletions cut 1 base from V and 10 bases from J, with 14 bases between. Per germline, CDR1 SGHTA and CDR2 FQGNSA. Here the CDR3 DNA reads TGTGCCAGCAGCTTAGTCGTCCGGGGGATAGAGCAGTTCTTC. Translated, it gives CASSLVVRGIEQFF.

This clonotype was found a few times. V gene TRBV4-2 combines with J gene TRBJ2-4; D may match TRBD1 or TRBD2 (5 bases each). This CDR3 is 23 amino acids long. Trimming took 4 bases from V and 1 from J, leaving 35 bases between them. Germline V gene data show CDR1 as LGHNA and CDR2 as YNFKEQ. CDR3 in DNA: TGTGCCAGCAGCCGTGGATGGCAGGGACCTACTAACTGGAGGTCGATGGCCAAAAACATTCAGTACTTC. This sequence encodes CASSRGWQGPTNWRSMAKNIQYF.

A few counts support this clonotype. This rearrangement joins TRBV12-3 or TRBV12-4 to TRBJ2-1; a possible D gene is TRBD2 (6 bases). The V gene lost 5 bases and the J gene lost 5 bases, with 16 bases spanning the gap. This CDR3 contains 15 residues. CDR3 sequence reads: CASSATSHAHNEQFF. Here the CDR3 DNA reads TGTGCCAGCAGTGCCACTAGCCATGCCCACAATGAGCAGTTCTTC.

V is TRBV6-5 and J is TRBJ2-3, with 9 bases aligning to TRBD1. This CDR3 region has 17 residues. The germline gives CDR1 MNHEY, CDR2 SVGAGI. The junction had 8 bases not matched to a gene; V was cut back by 2 bases and J by 2 bases. For the CDR3, the DNA is TGTGCCAGCAGTTACAAACCGGGACAGGGTCACACAGATACGCAGTATTTT. It encodes CASSYKPGQGHTDTQYF.

This clonotype was observed at least ten times. The chain employs TRBV27 and TRBJ2-2; 8 nucleotides line up with TRBD1. The germline V gene has CDR1 MNHEY and CDR2 SMNVEV (reference sequence). This CDR3 has 15 amino acids. The junction had 1 base not matched to a gene; V was cut back by 4 bases and J by 0 bases. CDR3 nucleotides: TGTGCCAGCAGTTCGGGACAGGCGAACACCGGGGAGCTGTTTTTT. This encodes CASSSGQANTGELFF.

This clonotype was recorded a few times. The rearrangement links TRBV5-6 to TRBJ2-7; D may be TRBD1 or TRBD2 (5 bases each). This CDR3 has 14 residues. Trimming left V 4 bases short and J 6 bases short, with 17 bases between. CDR1 and CDR2 (germline): SGHDT, YYEEEE. This CDR3 is CASSGTWAIGEQYF. In nucleotides, the CDR3 is TGTGCCAGCAGCGGGACCTGGGCCATCGGCGAGCAGTACTTC.

V gene TRBV5-6 combines with J gene TRBJ1-1; 7 positions agree with TRBD1. Germline-derived CDR1 and CDR2 are SGHDT and YYEEEE. The length of the CDR3 is 15 residues. The ends lost 4 bases at V and 0 bases at J; junction bases unmatched: 6. Here the CDR3 reads CASSKGQLMNTEAFF. The CDR3 bases are TGTGCCAGCAGCAAGGGACAGCTAATGAACACTGAAGCTTTCTTT. Full variable domain (missing parts from reference TRBV5-6 and TRBJ1-1): DAGVTQSPTHLIKTRGQQVTLRCSPKSGHDTVSWYQQALGQGPQFIFQYYEEEERQRGNFPDRFSGHQFPNYSSELNVNALLLGDSALYLCASSKGQLMNTEAFFGQGTRLTVV.

This clonotype was seen a handful of times. V usage is TRBV28 and J usage is TRBJ1-1, with D possibly matching TRBD1 (5 bases). Germline V CDR1 and CDR2: MDHEN, SYDVKM. V lost 1 base, J lost 6 bases, and 12 bases lay in between. The CDR3 is 14 residues long. This CDR3 reads CASSLSGVYAEAFF. The CDR3, as DNA: TGTGCCAGCAGTTTATCGGGGGTTTATGCTGAAGCTTTCTTT.

This clonotype was counted at least ten times. V is TRBV11-2 and J is TRBJ2-2; D unresolved. The CDR3 runs to 15 residues. CDR1 and CDR2 (germline): SGHAT, FQNNGV. V was pared by 1 base and J by 0 bases, with 6 bases between. The CDR3 spells CASSLGDTNTGELFF. The CDR3, as DNA: TGTGCCAGCAGCTTAGGTGATACGAACACCGGGGAGCTGTTTTTT.

This clonotype showed up just a few times. This chain links TRBV27 with TRBJ2-7, with 14 bases lining up with TRBD2. With V trimmed by 6 bases and J by 4 bases, 11 bases remained unmatched. CDR1 MNHEY and CDR2 SMNVEV come from the germline V gene (reference sequence). CDR3 length equals 17 residues. The CDR3 sequence: CASRLGTSGGAGYEQYF. In DNA, the CDR3 is TGTGCCAGCAGACTCGGGACTAGCGGGGGAGCTGGATACGAGCAGTACTTC.

This sequence joins TRBV15 and TRBJ2-3; no clear D gene. Germline V lookup: CDR1 LNHNV, CDR2 YYDKDF (reference sequence). The V gene lost 0 bases and the J gene lost 7 bases, with 14 bases spanning the gap. The CDR3 runs to 15 residues. DNA of the CDR3: TGTGCCACCAGCAGAGAACCGGGCGTAAGGAATACGCAGTATTTT. This encodes CATSREPGVRNTQYF.

The V call is TRBV7-3, the J call TRBJ2-5; 8 bases match TRBD2. With 4 bases clipped from V and 3 bases from J, the junction kept 7 bases outside the gene matches. Germline V gene sequence: CDR1 SGHTA, CDR2 FQGTGA. This CDR3 comprises 15 residues. The CDR3: CASSSTSATKETQYF. In DNA form, the CDR3 reads TGTGCCAGCAGCTCGACTAGCGCCACAAAAGAGACCCAGTACTTC. The full variable domain, with the rest looked up from reference TRBV7-3 and TRBJ2-5, is GAGVSQTPSNKVTEKGKYVELRCDPISGHTALYWYRQSLGQGPEFLIYFQGTGAADDSGLPNDRFFAVRPEGSVSTLKIQRTERGDSAVYLCASSSTSATKETQYFGPGTRLLVL.

This clonotype was counted at least ten times. The gene calls are TRBV5-1 and TRBJ1-2, with no clear D. V lost 5 bases, J lost 1 base, and 6 bases lay in between. The CDR3 loop spans 12 amino acids. CDR1 is SGHRS, CDR2 YFSETQ, per germline. The DNA of the CDR3 is TGCGCCAGCAGTACCGGTAACTATGGCTACACCTTC. Protein: CASSTGNYGYTF.

This clonotype was seen a few times. The chain joins TRBV5-6 to TRBJ1-2, with no clear D. V was clipped by 2 bases and J by 0 bases, with 8 bases between them. Germline V gene sequence: CDR1 SGHDT, CDR2 YYEEEE. This CDR3 comprises 14 residues. CDR3 DNA sequence: TGTGCCAGCAGCTTTGCAGCGTCTAACTATGGCTACACCTTC. As protein: CASSFAASNYGYTF.

The chain employs TRBV20-1 and TRBJ2-5; the D call may be TRBD1 or TRBD2 (5 bases each). The germline gives CDR1 DFQATT, CDR2 SNEGSKA (reference sequence). Trimming pared 8 bases from V and 4 bases from J, leaving 17 bases between. The CDR3 has 13 residues. The CDR3 protein is CSPFRGARETQYF. The CDR3 bases are TGCAGTCCCTTCCGAGGGGCCCGAGAGACCCAGTACTTC.

A few counts support this clonotype. The chain combines TRBV2 with TRBJ2-3; 9 bases line up with TRBD1. CDR1 is SNHLY, CDR2 FYNNEI, per germline. J lost 5 bases, V lost 6 bases, and 15 bases had no gene match. This CDR3 is 17 amino acids long. CDR3 coding DNA: TGTGCCAGCAGAGATGAGGTTAGGACAGGGGCCGTAGATACGCAGTATTTT. This codes for CASRDEVRTGAVDTQYF.

As DNA, the CDR3 is TGTGCCACCAGCAGAGCCAGCTCGCGAGGCTACAATGAGCAGTTCTTC. Translation: CATSRASSRGYNEQFF. V gene TRBV15 combines with J gene TRBJ2-1; D call uncertain. The CDR3 is 16 amino acids. V was cut by 1 base and J by 3 bases, with 13 bases left in between. Germline values: CDR1 LNHNV, CDR2 YYDKDF (reference sequence).

The CDR3 DNA reads as TGTGCCAGCAGTACCCCCCTCCCGGTGGTAAAGACCCAGTACTTC. The encoded protein is CASSTPLPVVKTQYF. The gene calls are TRBV6-2 or TRBV6-3 and TRBJ2-5; no clear D. Germline CDR1 MNHEY, CDR2 SVGEGT. V shed 5 bases and J shed 6 bases, with 19 bases lying between them. The CDR3 sequence is 15 residues long.

The chain links TRBV6-5 to TRBJ2-7; the D gene is possibly TRBD2 (6 bases). Trimming pared 4 bases from V and 7 bases from J, leaving 17 bases between. The CDR3 length is 14 residues. Germline V gene sequence: CDR1 MNHEY, CDR2 SVGAGI. The CDR3 nucleotides are TGTGCCAGCAGTTTCCTGACTAGGGGACCTGAGCAGTACTTC. As protein: CASSFLTRGPEQYF.